These T cell receptor beta chains were read from a single sample in a study of regulatory T cells in long-lasting Graves disease. TCRdb re-derived calls from the multiplex PCR reads in MiXCR, one entry per CDR3 protein. The sample shows 300,000 to 350,000 distinct CDR3 sequences, less than 20% of them seen only once. The specimen comprised peripheral blood mononuclear cells (PBMCs), sampled when the disease was refractory, from a patient treated with antithyroid drugs. All receptors come from a female donor with Graves disease. Each CDR3 is given with its conserved first and last residue. A D gene is named only where the DNA matches it firmly. Only part of the rows carry a size: once, few, many, or a class if the clone is expanded.

v_gene,d_gene,j_gene,abundance,CDR3aa,CDR3nt
TRBV12-3/TRBV12-4,NA,TRBJ1-5,few,CASSLGRGWAQHF,TGTGCCAGCAGTTTGGGCAGGGGCTGGGCCCAGCATTTT
TRBV6-5,TRBD2,TRBJ2-7,many,CASSYLAGAHEQYF,TGTGCCAGCAGTTACCTAGCGGGGGCTCACGAGCAGTACTTC
TRBV14,NA,TRBJ2-7,few,CASSQDLGSSYEQYF,TGTGCCAGCAGCCAAGACCTCGGAAGCTCCTACGAGCAGTACTTC
TRBV6-1,NA,TRBJ2-7,few,CASRIQGPNEQYF,TGTGCCAGCAGGATACAAGGACCCAACGAGCAGTACTTC
TRBV20-1,TRBD1,TRBJ2-7,many,CSARVHGTAYEQYF,TGCAGTGCTAGAGTTCACGGGACAGCTTACGAGCAGTACTTC
TRBV20-1,TRBD1,TRBJ1-5,NA,CSANQGTGLQPQHF,TGCAGTGCTAACCAAGGGACAGGGTTGCAGCCCCAGCATTTT
TRBV4-1,TRBD1,TRBJ1-1,NA,CASSQDRGTGDSPEAFF,TGCGCCAGCAGCCAAGATCGCGGGACAGGGGATTCTCCTGAAGCTTTCTTT
TRBV7-8,TRBD1,TRBJ1-5,many,CASSPSGGEGNQPQHF,TGTGCCAGCAGCCCCTCAGGGGGCGAGGGCAATCAGCCCCAGCATTTT
TRBV5-1,NA,TRBJ1-1,few,CASSLEGHLGDTEAFF,TGCGCCAGCAGCTTGGAGGGACACCTTGGAGACACTGAAGCTTTCTTT
TRBV19,NA,TRBJ1-1,few,CAIRRGTEAFF,TGTGCCATTAGGAGGGGTACTGAAGCTTTCTTT
TRBV25-1,NA,TRBJ2-5,NA,CATARNPGETQYF,TGTGCCACCGCGCGTAACCCTGGGGAGACCCAGTACTTC
TRBV6-2/TRBV6-3,TRBD2,TRBJ2-2,few,CASSYFRLAGAGELFF,TGTGCCAGCAGTTATTTTAGACTAGCGGGAGCCGGGGAGCTGTTTTTT
TRBV3-1,NA,TRBJ2-5,many,CASSQGTAGAQYF,TGTGCCAGCAGCCAAGGTACTGCCGGGGCCCAGTACTTC
TRBV6-1,NA,TRBJ1-2,many,CASRETGAWGGYTF,TGTGCCAGCAGGGAGACAGGCGCCTGGGGTGGCTACACCTTC
TRBV5-5,TRBD1,TRBJ2-1,NA,CASSLPDRGGYNEQFF,TGTGCCAGCAGCTTGCCGGACAGGGGCGGATACAATGAGCAGTTCTTC
TRBV6-1,NA,TRBJ2-5,few,CASSQPGGEEETQYF,TGTGCCAGCAGCCAACCCGGAGGGGAGGAGGAGACCCAGTACTTC
TRBV2,TRBD2,TRBJ2-1,NA,CASSESSGSAYNEQFF,TGTGCCAGCAGTGAATCTAGCGGGAGTGCCTACAATGAGCAGTTCTTC
TRBV7-7,NA,TRBJ2-7,once,CVSSLRSGGFYEQYF,TGTGTTAGCAGCCTTCGGTCGGGTGGATTCTACGAGCAGTACTTC
TRBV24-1,NA,TRBJ2-7,many,CATSDPGRGAGEQYF,TGTGCCACCAGTGACCCAGGCCGGGGAGCAGGTGAGCAGTACTTC
TRBV5-1,NA,TRBJ2-1,NA,CASSLAPVDRYNEQFF,TGCGCCAGCAGCTTGGCCCCGGTCGATAGATACAATGAGCAGTTCTTC
TRBV7-2,NA,TRBJ2-7,many,CASSFSAIPSYEQYF,TGTGCCAGCAGCTTCTCCGCCATCCCGTCCTACGAGCAGTACTTC
TRBV9,NA,TRBJ2-5,NA,CASSRLGVGETQYF,TGTGCCAGCAGTCGACTTGGGGTCGGAGAGACCCAGTACTTC
TRBV3-1,NA,TRBJ1-1,NA,CASSPRFDTNTEAFF,TGTGCCAGCAGTCCACGATTCGACACGAACACTGAAGCTTTCTTT
TRBV2,NA,TRBJ1-1,many,CASSEDSNTEAFF,TGTGCCAGCAGTGAAGACAGTAACACTGAAGCTTTCTTT
TRBV19,NA,TRBJ1-1,many,CASSMGTYMNTEAFF,TGTGCCAGTAGTATGGGGACATACATGAACACTGAAGCTTTCTTT
TRBV27,TRBD2,TRBJ2-1,few,CASSFLAGGYNEQFF,TGTGCCAGCAGTTTCCTAGCGGGAGGCTACAATGAGCAGTTCTTC
TRBV7-2,NA,TRBJ2-4,NA,CASSSPSAKNIQYF,TGTGCCAGCAGCTCCCCAAGTGCCAAAAACATTCAGTACTTC
TRBV14,NA,TRBJ1-5,few,CASSQEATPGYHTRANQPQHF,TGTGCCAGCAGCCAAGAAGCTACCCCGGGGTATCATACCCGTGCTAATCAGCCCCAGCATTTT
TRBV12-3/TRBV12-4,NA,TRBJ1-6,NA,CASSPTGMGVGSPLHF,TGTGCCAGCAGTCCGACCGGGATGGGGGTGGGATCACCCCTCCACTTT
TRBV9,TRBD1,TRBJ1-4,few,CASSAGQGVEKLFF,TGTGCCAGCAGCGCCGGACAGGGGGTGGAAAAACTGTTTTTT
TRBV6-6,NA,TRBJ1-2,NA,CASSYSEYSNYGYTF,TGTGCCAGCAGTTACTCGGAATATTCTAACTATGGCTACACCTTC
TRBV5-7,TRBD1,TRBJ1-2,NA,CVSSLRQGRSYTF,TGTGTCAGCAGCCTCCGACAGGGTAGAAGCTACACCTTC
TRBV27,NA,TRBJ1-1,few,CASHDRINTEAFF,TGTGCCAGTCATGACAGAATAAACACTGAAGCTTTCTTT
TRBV20-1,NA,TRBJ2-6,NA,CSARGGSGANVLTF,TGCAGTGCTAGGGGCGGCTCTGGGGCCAACGTCCTGACTTTC
TRBV3-1,NA,TRBJ1-3,few,CASSQDRAWDNTIYF,TGTGCCAGCAGCCAAGACCGGGCCTGGGACAACACCATATATTTT
TRBV27,NA,TRBJ2-7,few,CASSLYSDWKVSSYEQYF,TGTGCCAGCAGTTTATATAGCGACTGGAAAGTAAGCTCCTACGAGCAGTACTTC
TRBV19,NA,TRBJ2-2,NA,CASSMVANTGELFF,TGTGCCAGTAGTATGGTTGCGAACACCGGGGAGCTGTTTTTT
TRBV2,NA,TRBJ2-5,many,CATNGREKTQYF,TGTGCCACTAACGGCAGGGAAAAGACCCAGTACTTC
TRBV29-1,NA,TRBJ2-7,many,CSVLSGLQTYEQYF,TGCAGCGTTCTTAGTGGCTTGCAGACCTACGAGCAGTACTTC
TRBV30,TRBD1,TRBJ1-1,many,CARDRKGTEAFF,TGTGCCAGGGACAGGAAGGGCACTGAAGCTTTCTTT
TRBV7-3,NA,TRBJ1-2,many,CASSKQGGDGYTF,TGTGCCAGCAGCAAACAGGGAGGGGATGGCTACACCTTC
TRBV19,TRBD1,TRBJ1-5,few,CASSRGGQGTIQPQHF,TGTGCCAGTAGTAGGGGGGGACAGGGAACGATTCAGCCCCAGCATTTT
TRBV10-3,NA,TRBJ1-5,many,CAISGGGGNQPQHF,TGTGCCATCAGTGGAGGCGGGGGTAATCAGCCCCAGCATTTT
TRBV19,NA,TRBJ1-4,once,CASSNKRATNEKLFF,TGTGCCAGTAGTAATAAACGAGCAACTAATGAAAAACTGTTTTTT
TRBV12-3/TRBV12-4,NA,TRBJ2-7,many,CASSFRQVPYEQYF,TGTGCCAGCAGTTTCCGACAGGTACCCTACGAGCAGTACTTC
TRBV6-1,NA,TRBJ2-2,NA,CASRIRDGNTGELFF,TGTGCCAGCAGAATCCGGGACGGTAACACCGGGGAGCTGTTTTTT
TRBV7-8,NA,TRBJ2-7,NA,CASSLVAEIYEQYF,TGTGCCAGCAGCTTAGTAGCGGAGATCTACGAGCAGTACTTC
TRBV11-2,TRBD2,TRBJ2-7,few,CASSLGDGRDEQYF,TGTGCCAGCAGCTTAGGGGACGGGAGGGACGAGCAGTACTTC
TRBV7-9,NA,TRBJ1-2,NA,CASSTILTALERGYTF,TGTGCCAGCAGCACCATTTTGACAGCTCTGGAGCGTGGCTACACCTTC
TRBV12-5,TRBD2,TRBJ2-1,many,CASELAGGNEQFF,TGTGCTAGTGAGTTAGCGGGAGGCAATGAGCAGTTCTTC
TRBV18,NA,TRBJ1-2,few,CASSPGEQTENGYTF,TGTGCCAGCTCACCCGGCGAGCAAACGGAGAATGGCTACACCTTC
TRBV7-8,NA,TRBJ2-7,many,CASSPSRSGNYEQYF,TGTGCCAGCAGCCCCTCCCGTTCGGGTAACTACGAGCAGTACTTC